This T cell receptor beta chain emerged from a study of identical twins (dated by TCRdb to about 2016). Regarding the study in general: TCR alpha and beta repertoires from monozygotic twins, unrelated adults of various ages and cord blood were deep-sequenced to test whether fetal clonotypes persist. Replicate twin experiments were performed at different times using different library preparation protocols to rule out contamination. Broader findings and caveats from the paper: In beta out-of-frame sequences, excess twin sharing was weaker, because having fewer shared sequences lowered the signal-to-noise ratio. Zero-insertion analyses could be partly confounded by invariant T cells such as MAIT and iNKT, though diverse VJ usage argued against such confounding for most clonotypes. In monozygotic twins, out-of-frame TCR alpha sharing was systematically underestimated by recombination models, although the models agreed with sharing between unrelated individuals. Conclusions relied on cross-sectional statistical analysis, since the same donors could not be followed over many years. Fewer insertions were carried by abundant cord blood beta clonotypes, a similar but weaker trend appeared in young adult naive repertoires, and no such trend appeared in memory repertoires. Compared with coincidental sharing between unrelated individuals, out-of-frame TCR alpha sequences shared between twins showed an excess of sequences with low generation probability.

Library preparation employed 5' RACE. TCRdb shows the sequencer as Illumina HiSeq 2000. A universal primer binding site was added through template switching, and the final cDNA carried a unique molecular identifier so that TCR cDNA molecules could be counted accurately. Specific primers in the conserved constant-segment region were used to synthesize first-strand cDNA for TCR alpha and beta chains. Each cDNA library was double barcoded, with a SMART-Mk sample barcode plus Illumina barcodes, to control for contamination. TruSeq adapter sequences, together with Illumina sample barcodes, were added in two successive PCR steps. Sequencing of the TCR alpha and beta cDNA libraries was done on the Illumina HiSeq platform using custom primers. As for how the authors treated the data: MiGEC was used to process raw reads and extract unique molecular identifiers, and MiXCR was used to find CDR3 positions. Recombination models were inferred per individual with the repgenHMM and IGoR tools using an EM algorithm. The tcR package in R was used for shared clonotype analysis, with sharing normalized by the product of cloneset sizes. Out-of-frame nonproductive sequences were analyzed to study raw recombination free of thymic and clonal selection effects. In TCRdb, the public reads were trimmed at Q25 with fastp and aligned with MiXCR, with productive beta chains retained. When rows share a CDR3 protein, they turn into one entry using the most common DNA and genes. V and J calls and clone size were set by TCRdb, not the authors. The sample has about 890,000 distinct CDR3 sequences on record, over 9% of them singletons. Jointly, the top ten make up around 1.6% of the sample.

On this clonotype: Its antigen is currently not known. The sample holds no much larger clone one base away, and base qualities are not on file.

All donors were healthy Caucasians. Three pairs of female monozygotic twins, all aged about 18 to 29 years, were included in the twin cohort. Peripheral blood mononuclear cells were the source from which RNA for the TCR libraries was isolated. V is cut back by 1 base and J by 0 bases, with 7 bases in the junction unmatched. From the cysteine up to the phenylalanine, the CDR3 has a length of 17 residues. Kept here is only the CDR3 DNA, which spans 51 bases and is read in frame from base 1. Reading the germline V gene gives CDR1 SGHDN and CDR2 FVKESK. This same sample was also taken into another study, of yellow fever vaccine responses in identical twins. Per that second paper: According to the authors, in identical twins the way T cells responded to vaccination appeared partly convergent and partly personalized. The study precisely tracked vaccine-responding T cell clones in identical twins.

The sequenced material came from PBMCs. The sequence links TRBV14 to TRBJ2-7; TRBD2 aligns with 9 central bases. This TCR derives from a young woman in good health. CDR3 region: CASSQGPTSGISYEQYF. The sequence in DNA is TGTGCCAGCAGCCAAGGACCGACTAGCGGTATCTCCTACGAGCAGTACTTC.